One TCR beta chain is described in this entry. Its specificity is not known. The data stem from a study of long-term antiretroviral therapy in people with HIV. Points from the study as a whole: In the period from about 2003 to 2018, blood was collected, possibly under older ART regimens.

Germline CDR1 MGHRA, CDR2 YSYEKL. This CDR3 is 17 amino acids long. Trimming at V came to 3 bases and at J to 6 bases, leaving 14 bases not matched to a gene. With survey level as its setting, the immunoSEQ assay was v3.0. Assay used: immunoSEQ multiplex PCR; TCRdb lists only in-frame clones, some missing. The table has 30,000 or so clones, approximately 86% seen once. The clonotype originates from a man between 45 and 60 years old with HIV. V is TRBV4-1 and J is TRBJ2-1; 7 nucleotides match TRBD1. The sample was unsorted PBMCs, taken around 5 years before starting antiretroviral therapy. The CDR3 sequence is CASSQFIRRPGGNEQFF. The CDR3, as DNA: TGCGCCAGCAGCCAGTTTATACGCCGGCCAGGGGGCAATGAGCAGTTCTTC.